The 21 T cell receptor beta chains below come from one sample, sequenced in a study of blood T cell repertoires in COVID-19. Here immunoSEQ multiplex PCR was the method, and the copy in TCRdb shows in-frame clones only, minus some. Here the sample spans under 45,000 clones, more than 80% being singletons. Sequencing input: peripheral blood. The receptors shown here come from a man in his sixties with active COVID-19.

This CDR3 is CASSYLGQTSYEQYF. DNA for the CDR3: TGTGCCAGCAGTTACCTGGGACAGACCTCCTACGAGCAGTACTTC. This chain joins TRBV6-5 and TRBJ2-7, with TRBD1 matching 7 bases. There are 15 residues in the CDR3. V lost 2 bases, J lost 0 bases, and 4 bases stayed unmatched. Germline V gene data show CDR1 as MNHEY and CDR2 as SVGAGI.

This chain links TRBV6-5 with TRBJ1-1, with a tentative D call TRBD1 (6 bases). V gave up 0 bases and J gave up 5 bases, with 10 bases separating them. Germline V gene sequence: CDR1 MNHEY, CDR2 SVGAGI. This CDR3 is 14 amino acids long. CDR3 sequence (DNA): TGTGCCAGCAGTTACTCACAGGGATGGACTGAAGCTTTCTTT. This gives the protein CASSYSQGWTEAFF.

This clone has only one observation. This chain uses TRBV3-1 (or the pseudogene TRBV3-2) with TRBJ2-6; 7 nucleotides align to TRBD1. Germline CDR1 is LGHDT and CDR2 is YNNKEL (reference sequence). The ends lost 4 bases at V and 0 bases at J; junction bases unmatched: 9. There are 18 residues in the CDR3. The CDR3 is CASSRPGTESSGANVLTF. As DNA, the CDR3 is TGTGCCAGCAGCCGGCCCGGGACAGAGAGCTCTGGGGCCAACGTCCTGACTTTC.

V and J are TRBV30 and TRBJ2-1, with 10 bases fitting TRBD2. The CDR3 is made up of 15 amino acids. Germline assignment: CDR1 GTSNPN and CDR2 SVGIG (reference sequence). The J segment lost 7 bases and the V segment lost 3 bases, leaving 9 bases of the junction unmatched. The DNA for the CDR3 is TGTGCCTGGAGCGCCCGACTAGCGGGTTATAATGAGCAGTTCTTC. Translation: CAWSARLAGYNEQFF.

The chain recombines TRBV4-1 with TRBJ2-4; 7 bases are a match to TRBD2. The trim removed 2 bases at V and 5 bases at J, leaving 9 bases unmatched. Per the germline V gene, CDR1 is MGHRA and CDR2 is YSYEKL. The CDR3 has 16 residues. The CDR3 nucleotides read TGCGCCAGCAGCCAACCTCCGGGAGGTCTAGAAAACATTCAGTACTTC. Amino acid sequence: CASSQPPGGLENIQYF.

The CDR3 loop reads CASSGRGQGGYTF. Written as DNA, the CDR3 is TGTGCCAGCAGCGGCCGAGGACAGGGTGGCTACACCTTC. This chain joins TRBV7-3 and TRBJ1-2; 8 nucleotides agree with TRBD1. The CDR3 totals 13 residues. V trimming: 5 bases; J trimming: 7 bases; junction bases outside the gene matches: 6. Germline CDR1 and CDR2: SGHTA and FQGTGA.

In this sample, this clone turned up once. The chain uses TRBV5-1 and TRBJ2-3; 7 nucleotides agree with TRBD1. CDR1 SGHRS and CDR2 YFSETQ come from the germline V gene. V dropped 4 bases and J dropped 4; count of bases not matched to a gene: 12. The CDR3 is 16 residues long. In DNA, the CDR3 is TGCGCCAGCAGCGTGAGGGAAGGGGGCGTCGCAGATACGCAGTATTTT. Protein sequence: CASSVREGGVADTQYF.

V usage is TRBV7-2 and J usage is TRBJ1-6; 7 bases are a match to TRBD1. CDR1 SGHTA and CDR2 FQGNSA come from the germline V gene. The CDR3 sequence is 15 residues long. The ends lost 4 bases at V and 4 bases at J; junction bases unmatched: 4. CDR3 bases: TGTGCCAGCAGCTCCGGGACAGAATATAATTCACCCCTCCACTTT. Translation: CASSSGTEYNSPLHF.

The chain is built from TRBV19 and TRBJ2-2; D is uncertain. Per the germline V gene, CDR1 is LNHDA and CDR2 is SQIVND (reference sequence). This CDR3 has 13 amino acids. The V end was cut by 7 bases, the J end by 0 bases, with 6 bases between. The CDR3: CASKASNTGELFF. The CDR3 nucleotides read TGTGCCAGTAAAGCATCGAACACCGGGGAGCTGTTTTTT.

The chain uses TRBV19 and TRBJ1-2; D ambiguous. Germline CDR1 reads LNHDA; CDR2 reads SQIVND (reference sequence). V was trimmed by 9 bases and J by 4 bases, leaving 27 bases between them. The length of the CDR3 is 17 residues. The chain's CDR3 is CASREGMFTLILYGYTF. As DNA, the CDR3 is TGTGCCAGCCGGGAGGGCATGTTCACACTGATCCTCTATGGCTACACCTTC. Variable domain in full (rest from reference TRBV19 and TRBJ1-2): DGGITQSPKYLFRKEGQNVTLSCEQNLNHDAMYWYRQDPGQGLRLIYYSQIVNDFQKGDIAEGYSVSREKKESFPLTVTSAQKNPTAFYLCASREGMFTLILYGYTFGSGTRLTVV.

The genes are TRBV19 and TRBJ2-2; unclear D gene. Germline V gene data show CDR1 as LNHDA and CDR2 as SQIVND (reference sequence). Trimming took off 3 bases at V and 5 bases at J, with 16 bases between the two ends. The CDR3 totals 16 residues. As DNA, the CDR3 is TGTGCCAGTAGTATTTATGGGCAGCTGTGGACCGGGGAGCTGTTTTTT. Translated: CASSIYGQLWTGELFF.

The chain combines TRBV6-1 with TRBJ1-2; D might be TRBD1 (6 bases). This CDR3 is built from 13 residues. Germline V CDR1 and CDR2: MNHNS, SASEGT. V was trimmed by 2 bases and J by 7 bases, leaving 11 bases between them. In nucleotides, the CDR3 is TGTGCCAGCAGTGAACCAACAGGGATTGGCTACACCTTC. It translates to CASSEPTGIGYTF.

Details on this clone: The junction departs from the called germline gene at one end, perhaps through a read error. This chain connects TRBV6-1 to TRBJ2-7; tentatively, D is TRBD2 (6 bases). Germline-derived CDR1 and CDR2 are MNHNS and SASEGT. CDR3 length: 14 residues. The CDR3 loop is CASREGGGSYEQYF. The CDR3 DNA is TGTGCCAGCAGGGAAGGTGGGGGGAGTTACGAGCAGTACTTC.

The chain carries TRBV2 and TRBJ2-1; TRBD2 might be the D (6 bases). Germline CDR1 is SNHLY and CDR2 is FYNNEI. The CDR3 covers 14 residues. Trimming removed 3 bases at V and 12 bases at J, with 18 bases between. This CDR3 is CASSDSGGVAPQFF. In nucleotides, the CDR3 is TGTGCCAGCAGTGATAGCGGAGGGGTAGCCCCGCAGTTCTTC.

This clone was seen a single time. The chain couples TRBV9 to TRBJ2-5; weak D call: TRBD2 (6 bases). The CDR3 runs 13 residues. Germline CDR1 reads SGDLS; CDR2 reads YYNGEE. Between the trimmed V and J ends, which lost 3 bases and 5 bases, there was a span of 11 bases. The CDR3 loop is CASSETSGETQYF. The CDR3 DNA is TGTGCCAGCAGCGAGACTAGTGGGGAGACCCAGTACTTC.

J is TRBJ2-5 and V is TRBV2; TRBD2 matches at 11 bases. Germline-derived CDR1 and CDR2 are SNHLY and FYNNEI. Trimming cost V 5 bases and J 4 bases; bases outside gene matches: 3. This CDR3 is built from 14 residues. CDR3 in DNA: TGTGCCAGCAGTTCAGGACTAGCGGGAGAGACCCAGTACTTC. As protein: CASSSGLAGETQYF.

The rearrangement uses TRBV19 and TRBJ1-2, with 8 bases matching TRBD1. The CDR3 extends over 14 amino acids. From germline, CDR1 is LNHDA and CDR2 SQIVND (reference sequence). V lost 7 bases and J lost 4; bases outside the gene matches: 8. The CDR3 nucleotides read TGTGCCAGTAACCCCGGACAGGGAGGCTATGGCTACACCTTC. Its protein product is CASNPGQGGYGYTF.

This chain links TRBV18 with TRBJ2-3; possible D gene TRBD2, 6 bases. Trimming removed 2 bases from V and 0 bases from J, with 15 bases in between. The germline gives CDR1 KGHSH, CDR2 LQKENI. CDR3 length: 17 amino acids. Here the CDR3 DNA reads TGTGCCAGCTCACCATCGGGGGACGGCGCTAGCACAGATACGCAGTATTTT. Protein product: CASSPSGDGASTDTQYF. Variable domain in full (rest from reference TRBV18 and TRBJ2-3): NAGVMQNPRHLVRRRGQEARLRCSPMKGHSHVYWYRQLPEEGLKFMVYLQKENIIDESGMPKERFSAEFPKEGPSILRIQQVVRGDSAAYFCASSPSGDGASTDTQYFGPGTRLTVL.

This chain connects TRBV7-9 to TRBJ1-4, with no clear D. The CDR3 has 12 amino acids. Germline V lookup: CDR1 SEHNR, CDR2 FQNEAQ (reference sequence). Trimming left V 1 base short and J 6 bases short, with 3 bases between. The CDR3 region has the DNA TGTGCCAGCAGCTTAGGAGATGAAAAACTGTTTTTT. This gives the protein CASSLGDEKLFF.

The chain recombines TRBV9 with TRBJ2-3; 10 nucleotides line up with TRBD2. J was trimmed by 0 bases and V by 4 bases; bases with no gene match: 14. The germline CDR1 and CDR2 sequences are SGDLS and YYNGEE. The CDR3 has 19 amino acids. CDR3: CASSKEGLAGVASTDTQYF. Here the CDR3 DNA reads TGTGCCAGCAGCAAGGAGGGGCTAGCGGGAGTCGCTAGCACAGATACGCAGTATTTT.

This rearrangement joins TRBV9 to TRBJ2-3; TRBD2 matches 12 bases. There are 17 residues in the CDR3. V dropped 0 bases and J dropped 2; count of bases not matched to a gene: 4. Germline CDR1 and CDR2: SGDLS and YYNGEE. CDR3 coding DNA: TGTGCCAGCAGCGTAGTCGGGACTAGCGGGTACACAGATACGCAGTATTTT. Amino acids: CASSVVGTSGYTDTQYF.